Below, 22 T cell receptor beta chains from the same sample are listed, as sequenced in a study of cytomegalovirus exposure and HLA in healthy donors (TCRdb year 2017). The receptor library was made with the immunoSEQ multiplex PCR assay. For the multiplex PCR, a mixture combining 60 forward primers for TCR Vbeta segments and 13 reverse primers for TCR Jbeta segments was used. TCRdb mirrors the immuneACCESS table, restricted to in-frame sequences. Some clones are absent from its copies; in checked studies, under half trace to an unresolved V gene, and the reason for the others is unknown. The sample data list approximately 160,000 clones, and 55% to 80% of these were observed just once. The ten most abundant clones make up roughly 4.4% of the sample. The sample was PBMCs. These receptors all stem from a woman between 18 and 30 years old in good health and CMV-seropositive.

The rearrangement joins TRBV6-6 to TRBJ2-6, with D maybe TRBD2 (6 bases). The CDR3 totals 14 residues. Between the trimmed V and J ends, which lost 7 bases and 1 base, there was a span of 8 bases. In germline, CDR1 is MNHNY, CDR2 SVGAGI (reference sequence). CDR3 loop: CASKEGSGANVLTF. CDR3 sequence (DNA): TGTGCCAGCAAGGAGGGTTCTGGGGCCAACGTCCTGACTTTC.

V usage is TRBV2 and J usage is TRBJ1-6, with unresolved D. V lost 5 bases to trimming and J lost 10 bases, with 18 bases between them. The CDR3 covers 15 residues. Germline-derived CDR1 and CDR2 are SNHLY and FYNNEI. The CDR3 loop reads CASSSTEGGWSPLHF. The CDR3 nucleotides read TGTGCCAGCAGTTCCACGGAGGGCGGGTGGTCACCCCTCCACTTT.

This rearrangement joins TRBV6-1 to TRBJ1-5, with 9 nucleotides matching TRBD1. Germline V CDR1 and CDR2: MNHNS, SASEGT. The length of the CDR3 is 13 residues. Trimming at V came to 8 bases and at J to 8 bases, leaving 7 bases not matched to a gene. CDR3 amino acids: CASAGQGVEPQHF. The CDR3 bases are TGTGCCAGCGCGGGACAGGGCGTAGAGCCCCAGCATTTT.

This clone was seen a handful of times. This chain links TRBV5-4 with TRBJ1-1; D is perhaps TRBD1 (5 bases). CDR1 and CDR2 from the germline V gene are SGHNT and YYREEE (reference sequence). V was clipped by 3 bases and J by 6 bases, with 15 bases between them. CDR3 length equals 14 residues. The CDR3 sequence is CASSSEWTSSEAFF. The CDR3 nucleotides are TGTGCCAGCAGCTCCGAGTGGACATCGTCTGAAGCTTTCTTT.

The chain recombines TRBV25-1 with TRBJ2-3; possibly TRBD2 for D (6 bases). V shed 3 bases and J shed 8 bases, with 12 bases lying between them. CDR3 length equals 13 residues. CDR1 and CDR2 (germline): MGHDK, SYGVNS. DNA of the CDR3: TGTGCCAGCAGTGAGGGAGGACTGGGTACGCAGTATTTT. Amino acids: CASSEGGLGTQYF.

This rearrangement joins TRBV29-1 to TRBJ1-1; a possible D gene is TRBD1 (6 bases). Germline V CDR1 and CDR2: SQVTM, ANQGSEA. The CDR3 covers 13 residues. V lost 5 bases and J 4 bases, leaving 14 bases between the germline ends. CDR3 amino acids: CSVRDLGGTEAFF. The CDR3, as DNA: TGCAGCGTTCGGGACCTAGGGGGCACTGAAGCTTTCTTT.

The chain links TRBV13 to TRBJ2-7; TRBD1 is a possible D gene (6 bases). Between the trimmed V and J ends, which lost 1 base and 3 bases, there was a span of 10 bases. The germline gives CDR1 PRHDT, CDR2 FYEKMQ (reference sequence). CDR3 length: 14 residues. CDR3 residues: CASSLEGDSYEQYF. In nucleotides, the CDR3 is TGTGCCAGCAGCTTAGAGGGGGATAGCTACGAGCAGTACTTC.

The chain recombines TRBV29-1 with TRBJ2-3; maybe TRBD2 (6 bases). Per germline, CDR1 SQVTM and CDR2 ANQGSEA. V was trimmed by 5 bases and J by 2 bases, leaving 11 bases between them. This CDR3 is built from 13 residues. This chain's CDR3 is CSVTGESTDTQYF. The DNA for the CDR3 is TGCAGCGTTACGGGAGAGTCCACAGATACGCAGTATTTT.

The chain recombines TRBV29-1 with TRBJ2-7, with 7 nucleotides matching TRBD1. The ends lost 4 bases at V and 4 bases at J; junction bases unmatched: 4. The CDR3 loop spans 12 amino acids. The germline gives CDR1 SQVTM, CDR2 ANQGSEA. The CDR3 DNA reads as TGCAGCGTTGTAGTGGACAGGTACGAGCAGTACTTC. This sequence encodes CSVVVDRYEQYF.

This chain links TRBV18 with TRBJ2-5, with 8 bases lining up with TRBD1. The CDR3 sequence is 14 residues long. Germline assignment: CDR1 KGHSH and CDR2 LQKENI. V dropped 3 bases and J dropped 2; count of bases not matched to a gene: 2. This CDR3 reads CASSPRTGQETQYF. DNA of the CDR3: TGTGCCAGCTCACCCCGGACAGGGCAAGAGACCCAGTACTTC.

The chain employs TRBV19 and TRBJ1-3; D perhaps matches TRBD1 (6 bases). The CDR3 extends over 17 amino acids. Trimming shortened V by 6 bases and J by 0 bases, and 18 bases separated the two germline ends. Looked up from germline, CDR1 is LNHDA and CDR2 is SQIVND (reference sequence). CDR3 residues: CASRGGQYQSSGNTIYF. The CDR3 bases are TGTGCCAGTAGGGGCGGACAGTACCAGAGCTCTGGAAACACCATATATTTT.

The genes are TRBV25-1 and TRBJ1-1; tentatively, D is TRBD1 (5 bases). The V end lost 5 bases, the J end lost 8 bases, and 12 bases lay between the germline ends. Germline CDR1 MGHDK, CDR2 SYGVNS. The CDR3 is made up of 12 amino acids. CDR3 residues: CASSRGREEAFF. The CDR3 DNA reads as TGTGCCAGCAGTAGGGGCCGAGAGGAAGCTTTCTTT.

The rearrangement joins TRBV4-3 to TRBJ2-1; 10 bases agree with TRBD2. V gave up 4 bases and J gave up 2 bases; unmatched junction bases: 5. CDR3 size: 16 residues. CDR1 LGHNA and CDR2 YSLEER come from the germline V gene. The CDR3 region is CASSRSGGAPYNEQFF. CDR3 sequence (DNA): TGCGCCAGCAGCCGGAGCGGGGGGGCCCCCTACAATGAGCAGTTCTTC.

The J gene is TRBJ1-3, the V gene TRBV18; 9 bases match TRBD1. Germline values: CDR1 KGHSH, CDR2 LQKENI. The CDR3 loop spans 16 amino acids. The trim removed 8 bases at V and 0 bases at J, leaving 8 bases unmatched. CDR3 protein: CASTYGTGSSGNTIYF. In nucleotides, the CDR3 is TGTGCCAGCACATATGGGACAGGGAGCTCTGGAAACACCATATATTTT.

V usage is TRBV11-2 and J usage is TRBJ2-1; perhaps TRBD1 as D (6 bases). The CDR3 covers 15 residues. Germline assignment: CDR1 SGHAT and CDR2 FQNNGV. The germline V and J ends were trimmed by 4 bases and 9 bases, with 19 bases remaining between them. In nucleotides, the CDR3 is TGTGCCAGCAGCTCCCCGGGACAATCGTTTGGTGAGCAGTTCTTC. Its protein is CASSSPGQSFGEQFF.

The rearrangement joins TRBV6-1 to TRBJ1-1, with D hard to call. This CDR3 region has 12 residues. Germline CDR1 is MNHNS and CDR2 is SASEGT. The V and J ends lost 3 bases and 11 bases respectively, with 13 bases between them. In DNA, the CDR3 is TGTGCCAGCAGTGACCCTCCCTCGGGGGCTTTCTTT. It yields the protein CASSDPPSGAFF.

This clone has a single count. The rearrangement joins TRBV9 to TRBJ1-2; possible D gene TRBD1, 5 bases. Germline lookup yields CDR1 SGDLS and CDR2 YYNGEE. The ends were cut back, 0 bases at V and 4 bases at J, with 19 bases in the middle. The CDR3 covers 17 residues. Here the CDR3 DNA reads TGTGCCAGCAGCGTAGAGGACACCCCTCGGTGGGGCTATGGCTACACCTTC. Translating gives CASSVEDTPRWGYGYTF.

The chain carries TRBV5-1 and TRBJ1-1, with D perhaps TRBD1 (5 bases). This CDR3 region has 14 residues. Trimming left V 0 bases short and J 7 bases short, with 13 bases between. In germline, CDR1 is SGHRS, CDR2 YFSETQ. The CDR3 coding sequence is TGCGCCAGCAGCTTGGTTGGGCAGGGCAATGAAGCTTTCTTT. It codes for CASSLVGQGNEAFF.

The rearrangement joins TRBV11-2 to TRBJ2-7; 14 nucleotides line up with TRBD2. Unmatched junction bases numbered 11, after V lost 6 bases and J lost 4 bases. CDR1 and CDR2 (germline): SGHAT, FQNNGV. CDR3 length: 17 residues. The CDR3 region has the DNA TGTGCCAGCAGACCCCCGACTAGCGGGAGGGACGGTTACGAGCAGTACTTC. Protein product: CASRPPTSGRDGYEQYF.

The chain has TRBV28 and TRBJ2-1; no reliable D call. Trimming removed 4 bases at V and 4 bases at J, with 8 bases between. Germline V CDR1 and CDR2: MDHEN, SYDVKM. The CDR3 is 13 residues long. The CDR3 DNA reads TGTGCCAGCAGTTCCAGCGCGTACAATGAGCAGTTCTTC. Protein: CASSSSAYNEQFF.

The J gene is TRBJ2-3, the V gene TRBV30; no reliable D call. The germline gives CDR1 GTSNPN, CDR2 SVGIG (reference sequence). CDR3 length: 12 residues. Trimming cost V 3 bases and J 7 bases, with 11 bases left between them. DNA of the CDR3: TGTGCCTGGAGCAGTCTGGCAAATACGCAGTATTTT. Its protein product is CAWSSLANTQYF.

This clone occurred a few times. The V and J genes are TRBV6-6 and TRBJ1-5; maybe TRBD1 (5 bases). Trimming stripped 2 bases from V and 15 bases from J, with 11 bases between. CDR3 length equals 11 residues. Germline-derived CDR1 and CDR2 are MNHNY and SVGAGI (reference sequence). The CDR3 DNA sequence: TGTGCCAGCAGTTACGACAGCCTAGTGCATTTT. Protein sequence: CASSYDSLVHF.